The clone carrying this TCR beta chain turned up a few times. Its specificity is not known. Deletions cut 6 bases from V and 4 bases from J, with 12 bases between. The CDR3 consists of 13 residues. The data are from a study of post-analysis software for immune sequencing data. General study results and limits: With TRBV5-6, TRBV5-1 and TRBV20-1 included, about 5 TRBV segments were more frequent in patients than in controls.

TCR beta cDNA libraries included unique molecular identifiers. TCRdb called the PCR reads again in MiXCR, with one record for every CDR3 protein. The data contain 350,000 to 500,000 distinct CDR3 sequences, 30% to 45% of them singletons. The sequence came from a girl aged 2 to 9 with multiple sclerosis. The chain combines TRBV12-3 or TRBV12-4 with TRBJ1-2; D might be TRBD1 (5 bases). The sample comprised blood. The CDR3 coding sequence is TGTGCCAGCAGCCCGGGACTGTCCTATGGCTACACCTTC. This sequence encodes CASSPGLSYGYTF.